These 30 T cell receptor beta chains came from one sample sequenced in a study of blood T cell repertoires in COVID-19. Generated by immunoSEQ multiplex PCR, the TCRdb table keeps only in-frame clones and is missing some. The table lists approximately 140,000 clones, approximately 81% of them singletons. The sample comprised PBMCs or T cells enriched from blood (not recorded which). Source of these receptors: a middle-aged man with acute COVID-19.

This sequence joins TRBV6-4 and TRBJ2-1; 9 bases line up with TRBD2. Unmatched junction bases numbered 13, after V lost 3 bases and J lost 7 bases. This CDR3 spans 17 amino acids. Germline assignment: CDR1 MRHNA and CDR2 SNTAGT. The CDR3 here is CASSEIGRRGGRNEQFF. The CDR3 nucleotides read TGTGCCAGCAGTGAAATTGGCCGGCGGGGGGGCAGAAATGAGCAGTTCTTC.

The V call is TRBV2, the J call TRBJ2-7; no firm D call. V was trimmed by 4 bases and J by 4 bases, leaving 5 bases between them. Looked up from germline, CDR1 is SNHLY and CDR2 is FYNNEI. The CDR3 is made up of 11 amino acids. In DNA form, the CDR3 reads TGTGCCAGCAGTGGTAGATACGAGCAGTACTTC. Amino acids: CASSGRYEQYF. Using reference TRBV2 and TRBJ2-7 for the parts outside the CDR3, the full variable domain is EPEVTQTPSHQVTQMGQEVILRCVPISNHLYFYWYRQILGQKVEFLVSFYNNEISEKSEIFDDQFSVERPDGSNFTLKIRSTKLEDSAMYFCASSGRYEQYFGPGTRLTVT.

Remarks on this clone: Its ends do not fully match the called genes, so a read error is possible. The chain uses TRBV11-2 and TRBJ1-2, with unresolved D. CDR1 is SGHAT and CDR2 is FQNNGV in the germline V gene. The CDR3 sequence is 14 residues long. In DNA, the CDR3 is TGTGCCAGCAGCATAGACCGGGGTACCTATGGCTACACCTTC. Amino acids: CASSIDRGTYGYTF.

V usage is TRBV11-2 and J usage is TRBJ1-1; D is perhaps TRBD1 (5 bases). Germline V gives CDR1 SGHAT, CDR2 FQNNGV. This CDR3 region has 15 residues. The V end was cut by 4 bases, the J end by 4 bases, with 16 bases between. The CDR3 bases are TGTGCCAGCAGCTGGGGGGGACGGGGCGGCACTGAAGCTTTCTTT. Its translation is CASSWGGRGGTEAFF. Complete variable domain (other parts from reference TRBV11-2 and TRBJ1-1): EAGVAQSPRYKIIEKRQSVAFWCNPISGHATLYWYQQILGQGPKLLIQFQNNGVVDDSQLPKDRFSAERLKGVDSTLKIQPAKLEDSAVYLCASSWGGRGGTEAFFGQGTRLTVV.

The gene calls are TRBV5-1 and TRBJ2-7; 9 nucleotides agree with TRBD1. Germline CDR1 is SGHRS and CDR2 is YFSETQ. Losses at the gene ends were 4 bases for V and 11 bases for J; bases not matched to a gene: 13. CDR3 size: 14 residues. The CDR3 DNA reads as TGCGCCAGCAGCAGGGACGGGACAGGGTCTGCGGAGTACTTC. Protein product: CASSRDGTGSAEYF.

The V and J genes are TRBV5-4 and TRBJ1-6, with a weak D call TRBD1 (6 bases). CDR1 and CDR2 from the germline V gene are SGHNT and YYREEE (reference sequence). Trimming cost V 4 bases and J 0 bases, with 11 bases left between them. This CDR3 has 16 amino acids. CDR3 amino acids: CASSARGSSYNSPLHF. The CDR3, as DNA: TGTGCCAGCAGCGCCAGGGGAAGCTCCTATAATTCACCCCTCCACTTT.

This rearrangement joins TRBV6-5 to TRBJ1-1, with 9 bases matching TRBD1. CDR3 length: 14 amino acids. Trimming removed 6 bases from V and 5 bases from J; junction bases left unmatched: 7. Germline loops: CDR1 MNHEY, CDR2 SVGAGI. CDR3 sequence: CASRPQGARTEAFF. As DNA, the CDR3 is TGTGCCAGCAGACCACAGGGGGCGCGAACTGAAGCTTTCTTT.

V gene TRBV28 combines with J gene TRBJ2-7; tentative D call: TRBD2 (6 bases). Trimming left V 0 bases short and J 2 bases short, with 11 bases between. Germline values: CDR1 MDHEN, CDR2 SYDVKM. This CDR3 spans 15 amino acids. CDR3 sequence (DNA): TGTGCCAGCAGTTTATGGGGCGGGAATACCTACGAGCAGTACTTC. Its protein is CASSLWGGNTYEQYF.

The CDR3 DNA sequence: TGTGCCAGCAGCCTCCGACTAGCATTGAGCAATGAGCAGTTCTTC. Translation: CASSLRLALSNEQFF. The rearrangement links TRBV3-1 (or the pseudogene TRBV3-2) to TRBJ2-1; 7 bases match TRBD2. The germline CDR1 and CDR2 sequences are LGHDT and YNNKEL (reference sequence). The CDR3 spans 15 residues. With V trimmed by 4 bases and J by 6 bases, 9 bases remained unmatched.

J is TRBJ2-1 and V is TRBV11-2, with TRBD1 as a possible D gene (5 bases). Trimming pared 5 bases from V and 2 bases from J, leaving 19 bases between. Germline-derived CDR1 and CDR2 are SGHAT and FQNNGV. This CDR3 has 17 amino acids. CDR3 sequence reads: CASSQTQSKGTYNEQFF. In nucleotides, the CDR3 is TGTGCCAGCAGCCAGACCCAGTCGAAGGGGACCTACAATGAGCAGTTCTTC.

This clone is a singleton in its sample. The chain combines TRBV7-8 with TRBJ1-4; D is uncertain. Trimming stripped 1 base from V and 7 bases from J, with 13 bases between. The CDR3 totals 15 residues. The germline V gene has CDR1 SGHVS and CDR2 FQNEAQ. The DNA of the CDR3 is TGTGCCAGCAGCTTAGGAGTTAGTGGCGGTGAAAAACTGTTTTTT. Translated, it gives CASSLGVSGGEKLFF. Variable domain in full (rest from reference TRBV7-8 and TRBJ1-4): GAGVSQSPRYKVAKRGQDVALRCDPISGHVSLFWYQQALGQGPEFLTYFQNEAQLDKSGLPSDRFFAERPEGSVSTLKIQRTQQEDSAVYLCASSLGVSGGEKLFFGSGTQLSVL.

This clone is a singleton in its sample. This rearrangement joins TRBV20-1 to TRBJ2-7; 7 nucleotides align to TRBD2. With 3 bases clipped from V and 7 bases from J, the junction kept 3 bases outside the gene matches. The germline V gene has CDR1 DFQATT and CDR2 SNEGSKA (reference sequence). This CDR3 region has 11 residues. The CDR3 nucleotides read TGCAGTGCTAGGCCCGGGAGGGAGCAGTACTTC. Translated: CSARPGREQYF.

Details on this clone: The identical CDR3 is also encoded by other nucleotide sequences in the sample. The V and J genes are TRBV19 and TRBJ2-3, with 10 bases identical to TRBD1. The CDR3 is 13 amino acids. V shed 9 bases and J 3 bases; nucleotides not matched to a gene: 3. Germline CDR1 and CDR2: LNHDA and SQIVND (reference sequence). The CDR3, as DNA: TGTGCCAGCCGGGACAGGGGTACAGATACGCAGTATTTT. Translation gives CASRDRGTDTQYF. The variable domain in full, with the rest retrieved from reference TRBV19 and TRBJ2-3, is DGGITQSPKYLFRKEGQNVTLSCEQNLNHDAMYWYRQDPGQGLRLIYYSQIVNDFQKGDIAEGYSVSREKKESFPLTVTSAQKNPTAFYLCASRDRGTDTQYFGPGTRLTVL.

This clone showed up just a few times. The CDR3 sequence is CASSLGEDRGSYNEQFF. The CDR3, as DNA: TGTGCCAGCAGCCTAGGCGAGGACAGAGGTTCCTACAATGAGCAGTTCTTC. This rearrangement joins TRBV7-9 to TRBJ2-1, with D possibly being TRBD1 (6 bases). The CDR3 covers 17 residues. Germline V CDR1 and CDR2: SEHNR, FQNEAQ (reference sequence). Trimming cost V 5 bases and J 1 base, with 18 bases left between them.

CDR3 in DNA: TGTGCCAGTAGTATAGGGGCCGATTATAGCAATCAGCCCCAGCATTTT. Translated: CASSIGADYSNQPQHF. V and J are TRBV19 and TRBJ1-5; D gene uncertain. V was trimmed by 1 base and J by 0 bases, leaving 10 bases between them. This CDR3 region has 16 residues. Germline loops: CDR1 LNHDA, CDR2 SQIVND (reference sequence).

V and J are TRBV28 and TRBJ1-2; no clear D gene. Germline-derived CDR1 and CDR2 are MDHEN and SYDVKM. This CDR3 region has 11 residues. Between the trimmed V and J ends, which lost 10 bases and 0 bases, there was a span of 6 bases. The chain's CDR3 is CAILANYGYTF. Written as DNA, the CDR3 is TGTGCCATCCTAGCTAACTATGGCTACACCTTC.

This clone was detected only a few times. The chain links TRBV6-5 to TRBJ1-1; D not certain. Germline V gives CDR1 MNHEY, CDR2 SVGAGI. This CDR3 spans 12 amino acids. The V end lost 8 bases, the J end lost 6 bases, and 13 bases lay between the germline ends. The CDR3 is CASRRNQAEAFF. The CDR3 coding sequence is TGTGCCAGCCGCCGGAATCAGGCTGAAGCTTTCTTT.

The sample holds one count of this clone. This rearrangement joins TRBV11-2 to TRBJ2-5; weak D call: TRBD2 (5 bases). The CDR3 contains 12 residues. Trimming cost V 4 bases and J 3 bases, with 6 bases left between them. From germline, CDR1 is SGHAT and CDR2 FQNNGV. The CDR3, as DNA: TGTGCCAGCAGCTCGGAGGAAGAGACCCAGTACTTC. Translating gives CASSSEEETQYF.

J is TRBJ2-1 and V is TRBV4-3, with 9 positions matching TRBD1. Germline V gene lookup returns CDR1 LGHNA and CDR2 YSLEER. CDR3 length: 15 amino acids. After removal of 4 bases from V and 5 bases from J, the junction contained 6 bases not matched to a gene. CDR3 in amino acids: CASSPGTGKDNEQFF. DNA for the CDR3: TGCGCCAGCAGCCCCGGGACAGGGAAAGACAATGAGCAGTTCTTC.

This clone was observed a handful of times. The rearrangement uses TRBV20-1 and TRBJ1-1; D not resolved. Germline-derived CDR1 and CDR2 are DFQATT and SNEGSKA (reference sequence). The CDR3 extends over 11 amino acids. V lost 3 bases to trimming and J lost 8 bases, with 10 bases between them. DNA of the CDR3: TGCAGTGCTAGCTGGAGGGTAGAAGCTTTCTTT. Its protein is CSASWRVEAFF.

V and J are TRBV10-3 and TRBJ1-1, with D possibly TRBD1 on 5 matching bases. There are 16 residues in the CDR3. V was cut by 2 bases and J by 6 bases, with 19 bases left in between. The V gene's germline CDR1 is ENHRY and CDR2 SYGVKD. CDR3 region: CAISEPDDREGAEAFF. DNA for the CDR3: TGTGCCATCAGTGAGCCGGACGACAGAGAAGGAGCTGAAGCTTTCTTT.

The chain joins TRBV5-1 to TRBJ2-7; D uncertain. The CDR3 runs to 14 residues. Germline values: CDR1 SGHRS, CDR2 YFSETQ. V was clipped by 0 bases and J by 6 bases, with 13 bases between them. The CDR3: CASSLASGSGEQYF. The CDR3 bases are TGCGCCAGCAGCTTGGCGTCAGGTAGTGGCGAGCAGTACTTC.

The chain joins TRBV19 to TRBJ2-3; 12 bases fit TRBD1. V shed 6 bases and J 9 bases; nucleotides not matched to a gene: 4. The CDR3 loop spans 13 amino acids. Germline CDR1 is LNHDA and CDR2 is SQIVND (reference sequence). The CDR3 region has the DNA TGTGCCAGTAGCCCCGGGACAGGGGGCACGCAGTATTTT. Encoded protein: CASSPGTGGTQYF.

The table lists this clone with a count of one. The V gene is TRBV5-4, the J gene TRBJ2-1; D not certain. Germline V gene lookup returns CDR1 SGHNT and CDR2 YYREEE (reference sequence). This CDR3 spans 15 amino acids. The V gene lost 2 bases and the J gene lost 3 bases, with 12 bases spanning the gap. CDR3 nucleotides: TGTGCCAGCAGCTTTGTGGTTGGCAGCTACAATGAGCAGTTCTTC. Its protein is CASSFVVGSYNEQFF.

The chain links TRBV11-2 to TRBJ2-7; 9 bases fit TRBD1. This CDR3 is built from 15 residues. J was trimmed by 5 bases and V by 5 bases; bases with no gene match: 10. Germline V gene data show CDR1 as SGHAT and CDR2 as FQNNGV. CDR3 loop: CASSLGFTGGDEQYF. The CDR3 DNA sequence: TGTGCCAGCAGCCTCGGCTTCACAGGGGGCGACGAGCAGTACTTC.

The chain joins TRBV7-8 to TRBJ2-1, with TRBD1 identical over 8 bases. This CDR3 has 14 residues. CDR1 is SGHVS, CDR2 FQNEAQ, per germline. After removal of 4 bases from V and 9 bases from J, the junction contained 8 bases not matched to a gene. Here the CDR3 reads CASSSDRVGGEQFF. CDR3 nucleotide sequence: TGTGCCAGCAGCTCGGACAGGGTAGGGGGTGAGCAGTTCTTC.

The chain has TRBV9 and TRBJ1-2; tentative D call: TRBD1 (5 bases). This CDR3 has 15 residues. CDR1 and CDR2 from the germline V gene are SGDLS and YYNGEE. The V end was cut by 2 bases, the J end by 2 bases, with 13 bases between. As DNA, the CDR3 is TGTGCCAGCAGCGTCGGGGGAAACTCCAACTATGGCTACACCTTC. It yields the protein CASSVGGNSNYGYTF.

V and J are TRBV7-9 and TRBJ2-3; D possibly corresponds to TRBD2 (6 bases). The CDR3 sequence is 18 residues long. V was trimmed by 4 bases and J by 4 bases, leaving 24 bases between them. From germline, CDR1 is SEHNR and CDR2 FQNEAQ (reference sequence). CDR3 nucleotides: TGTGCCAGCAGCTCCCGGGGACGGACCCGGAGGGTGGCAGATACGCAGTATTTT. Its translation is CASSSRGRTRRVADTQYF. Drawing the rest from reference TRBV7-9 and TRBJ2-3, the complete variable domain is DTGVSQNPRHKITKRGQNVTFRCDPISEHNRLYWYRQTLGQGPEFLTYFQNEAQLEKSRLLSDRFSAERPKGSFSTLEIQRTEQGDSAMYLCASSSRGRTRRVADTQYFGPGTRLTVL.

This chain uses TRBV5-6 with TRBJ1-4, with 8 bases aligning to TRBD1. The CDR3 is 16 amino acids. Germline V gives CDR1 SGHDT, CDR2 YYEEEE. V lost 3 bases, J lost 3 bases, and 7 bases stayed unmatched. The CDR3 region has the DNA TGTGCCAGCAGCTCGTTCCAGGGGGCGGCTAATGAAAAACTGTTTTTT. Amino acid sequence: CASSSFQGAANEKLFF.

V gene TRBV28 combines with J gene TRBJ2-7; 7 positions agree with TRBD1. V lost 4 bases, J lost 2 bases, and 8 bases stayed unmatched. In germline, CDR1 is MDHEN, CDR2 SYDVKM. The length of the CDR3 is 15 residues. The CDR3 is CASSSIRQGPYEQYF. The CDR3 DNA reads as TGTGCCAGCAGTTCCATTCGACAGGGCCCCTACGAGCAGTACTTC.